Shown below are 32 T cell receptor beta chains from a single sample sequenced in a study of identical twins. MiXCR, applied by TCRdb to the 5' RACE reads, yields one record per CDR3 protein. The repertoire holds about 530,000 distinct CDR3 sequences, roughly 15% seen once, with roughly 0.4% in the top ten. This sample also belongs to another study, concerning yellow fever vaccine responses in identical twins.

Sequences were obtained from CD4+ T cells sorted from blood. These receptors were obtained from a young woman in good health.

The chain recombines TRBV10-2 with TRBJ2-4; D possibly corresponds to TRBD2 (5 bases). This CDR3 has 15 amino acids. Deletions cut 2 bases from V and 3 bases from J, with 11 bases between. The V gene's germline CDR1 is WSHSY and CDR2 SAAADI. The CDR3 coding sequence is TGCGCCAGCAGTGAGACCCGGGCGGGCAAAAACATTCAGTACTTC. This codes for CASSETRAGKNIQYF.

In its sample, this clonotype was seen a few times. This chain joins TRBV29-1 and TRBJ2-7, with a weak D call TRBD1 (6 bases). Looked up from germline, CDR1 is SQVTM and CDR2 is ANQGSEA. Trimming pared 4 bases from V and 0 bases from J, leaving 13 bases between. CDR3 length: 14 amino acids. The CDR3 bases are TGCAGCGTTGCGCCCCCAGGGGCCTCCTACGAGCAGTACTTC. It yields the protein CSVAPPGASYEQYF.

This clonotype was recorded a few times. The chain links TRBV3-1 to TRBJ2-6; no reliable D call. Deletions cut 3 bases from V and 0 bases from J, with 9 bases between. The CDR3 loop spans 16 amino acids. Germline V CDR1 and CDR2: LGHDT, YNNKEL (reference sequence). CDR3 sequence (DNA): TGTGCCAGCAGCCACACCTCCTTCTCTGGGGCCAACGTCCTGACTTTC. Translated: CASSHTSFSGANVLTF. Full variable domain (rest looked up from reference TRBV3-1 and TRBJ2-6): DTAVSQTPKYLVTQMGNDKSIKCEQNLGHDTMYWYKQDSKKFLKIMFSYNNKELIINETVPNRFSPKSPDKAHLNLHINSLELGDSAVYFCASSHTSFSGANVLTFGAGSRLTVL.

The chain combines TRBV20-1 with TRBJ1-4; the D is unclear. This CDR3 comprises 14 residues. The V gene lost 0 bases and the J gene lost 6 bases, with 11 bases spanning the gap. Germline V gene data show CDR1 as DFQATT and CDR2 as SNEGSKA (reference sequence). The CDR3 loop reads CSARDPGMDEKLFF. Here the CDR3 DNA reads TGCAGTGCTAGAGATCCAGGAATGGATGAAAAACTGTTTTTT.

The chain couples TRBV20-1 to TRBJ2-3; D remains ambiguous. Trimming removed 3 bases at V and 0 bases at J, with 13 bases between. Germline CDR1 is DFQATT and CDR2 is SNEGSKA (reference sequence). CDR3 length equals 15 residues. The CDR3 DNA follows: TGCAGTGCTAGCCGCAGCCTATCTAGCACAGATACGCAGTATTTT. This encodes CSASRSLSSTDTQYF.

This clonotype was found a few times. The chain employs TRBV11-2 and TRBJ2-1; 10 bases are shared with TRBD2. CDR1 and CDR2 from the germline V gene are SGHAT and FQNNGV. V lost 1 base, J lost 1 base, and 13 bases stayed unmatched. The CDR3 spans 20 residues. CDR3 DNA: TGTGCCAGCAGCTTAGGTTTACCCCAAGCGGGACTAGCGTCCTACAATGAGCAGTTCTTC. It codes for CASSLGLPQAGLASYNEQFF.

The CDR3 bases are TGCAGTGCAATGACAGGACAAGAGACCCAGTACTTC. Translated: CSAMTGQETQYF. The chain carries TRBV20-1 and TRBJ2-5; a weak D match, TRBD1 (6 bases). Trimming stripped 6 bases from V and 2 bases from J, with 10 bases between. The CDR3 sequence is 12 residues long. The germline V gene has CDR1 DFQATT and CDR2 SNEGSKA (reference sequence).

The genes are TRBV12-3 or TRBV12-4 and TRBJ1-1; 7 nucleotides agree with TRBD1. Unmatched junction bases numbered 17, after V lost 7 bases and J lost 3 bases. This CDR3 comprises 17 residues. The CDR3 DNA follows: TGTGCCAGCACCCCCGGGACAGCGTGGCTAGGGGACACTGAAGCTTTCTTT. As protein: CASTPGTAWLGDTEAFF.

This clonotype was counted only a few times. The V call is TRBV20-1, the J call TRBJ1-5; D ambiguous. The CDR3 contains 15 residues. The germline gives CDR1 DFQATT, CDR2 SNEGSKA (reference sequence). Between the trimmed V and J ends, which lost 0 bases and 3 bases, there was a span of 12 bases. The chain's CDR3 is CSARDPEEYNQPQHF. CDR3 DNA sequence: TGCAGTGCTAGAGATCCGGAGGAGTACAATCAGCCCCAGCATTTT.

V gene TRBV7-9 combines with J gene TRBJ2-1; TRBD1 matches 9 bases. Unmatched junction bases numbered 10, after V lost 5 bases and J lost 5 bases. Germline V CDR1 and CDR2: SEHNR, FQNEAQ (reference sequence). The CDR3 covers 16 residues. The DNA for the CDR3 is TGTGCCAGCAGCGACACCGGGACAGGGCTCAACAATGAGCAGTTCTTC. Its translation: CASSDTGTGLNNEQFF.

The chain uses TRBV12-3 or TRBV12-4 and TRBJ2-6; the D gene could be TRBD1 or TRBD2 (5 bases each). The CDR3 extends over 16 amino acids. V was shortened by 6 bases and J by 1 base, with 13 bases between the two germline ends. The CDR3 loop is CASRGDGRSGANVLTF. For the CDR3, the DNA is TGTGCCAGCAGAGGGGACGGTCGGTCTGGGGCCAACGTCCTGACTTTC.

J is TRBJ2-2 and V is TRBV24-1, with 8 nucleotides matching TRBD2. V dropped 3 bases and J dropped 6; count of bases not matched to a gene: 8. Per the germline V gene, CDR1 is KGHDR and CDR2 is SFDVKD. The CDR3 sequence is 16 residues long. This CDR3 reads CATSDHSGNTPGELFF. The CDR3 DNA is TGTGCCACCAGTGATCATAGCGGGAACACCCCCGGGGAGCTGTTTTTT.

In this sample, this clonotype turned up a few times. CDR3 nucleotides: TGTGCCAGCTTACCGGGAACGGGTGGCTACACCTTC. It encodes CASLPGTGGYTF. The chain joins TRBV6-5 to TRBJ1-2, with D uncertain. Germline-derived CDR1 and CDR2 are MNHEY and SVGAGI. V dropped 8 bases and J dropped 7 bases, with 14 bases sitting between them. CDR3 length equals 12 residues.

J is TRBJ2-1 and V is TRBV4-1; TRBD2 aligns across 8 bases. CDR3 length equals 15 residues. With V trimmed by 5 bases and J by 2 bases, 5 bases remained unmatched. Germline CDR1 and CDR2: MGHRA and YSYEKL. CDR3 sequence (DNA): TGCGCCAGCAGCTCACTAGCGGAGACCTACAATGAGCAGTTCTTC. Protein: CASSSLAETYNEQFF.

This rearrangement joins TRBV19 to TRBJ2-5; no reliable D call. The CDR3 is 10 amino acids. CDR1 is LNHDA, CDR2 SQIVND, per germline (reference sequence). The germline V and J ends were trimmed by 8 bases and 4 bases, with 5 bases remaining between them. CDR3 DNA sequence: TGTGCCAGTGGTACAGAGACCCAGTACTTC. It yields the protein CASGTETQYF.

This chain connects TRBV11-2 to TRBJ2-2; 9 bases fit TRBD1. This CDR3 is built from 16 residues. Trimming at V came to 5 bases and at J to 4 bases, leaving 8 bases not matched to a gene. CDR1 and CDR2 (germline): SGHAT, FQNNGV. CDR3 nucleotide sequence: TGTGCCAGCAGCCACCGGGACAGGGATGGCACCGGGGAGCTGTTTTTT. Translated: CASSHRDRDGTGELFF.

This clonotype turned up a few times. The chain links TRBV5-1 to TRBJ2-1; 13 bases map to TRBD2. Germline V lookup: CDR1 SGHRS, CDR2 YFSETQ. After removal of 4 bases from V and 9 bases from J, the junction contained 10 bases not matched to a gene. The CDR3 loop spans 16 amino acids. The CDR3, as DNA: TGCGCCAGCAGCCCGTACACTAGCGGGAGGGCCCCTGAGCAGTTCTTC. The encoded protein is CASSPYTSGRAPEQFF.

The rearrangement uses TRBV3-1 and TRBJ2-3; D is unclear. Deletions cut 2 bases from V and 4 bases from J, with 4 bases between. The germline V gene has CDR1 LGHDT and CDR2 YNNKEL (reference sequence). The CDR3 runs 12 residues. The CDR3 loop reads CASSQNPDTQYF. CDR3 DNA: TGTGCCAGCAGCCAAAATCCAGATACGCAGTATTTT.

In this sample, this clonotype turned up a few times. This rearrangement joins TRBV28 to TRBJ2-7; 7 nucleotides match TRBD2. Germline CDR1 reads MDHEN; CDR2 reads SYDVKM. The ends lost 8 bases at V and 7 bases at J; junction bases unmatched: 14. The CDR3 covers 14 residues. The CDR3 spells CASGTHGGRKEQYF. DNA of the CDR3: TGTGCCAGCGGCACACACGGCGGGAGAAAGGAGCAGTACTTC. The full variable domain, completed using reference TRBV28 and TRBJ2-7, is DVKVTQSSRYLVKRTGEKVFLECVQDMDHENMFWYRQDPGLGLRLIYFSYDVKMKEKGDIPEGYSVSREKKERFSLILESASTNQTSMYLCASGTHGGRKEQYFGPGTRLTVT.

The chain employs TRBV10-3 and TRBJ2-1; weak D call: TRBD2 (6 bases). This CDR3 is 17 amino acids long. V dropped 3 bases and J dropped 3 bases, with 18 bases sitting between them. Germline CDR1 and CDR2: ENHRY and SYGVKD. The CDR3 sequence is CAISDAGRDKFYNEQFF. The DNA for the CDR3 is TGTGCCATCAGTGACGCGGGGCGGGATAAGTTCTACAATGAGCAGTTCTTC.

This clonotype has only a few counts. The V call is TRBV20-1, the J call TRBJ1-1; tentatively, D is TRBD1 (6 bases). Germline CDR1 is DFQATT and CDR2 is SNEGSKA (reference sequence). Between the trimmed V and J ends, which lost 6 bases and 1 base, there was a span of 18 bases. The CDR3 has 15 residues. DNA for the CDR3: TGCAGTGCGTTGAGGGCAGGGGTGAGGAACACTGAAGCTTTCTTT. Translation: CSALRAGVRNTEAFF.

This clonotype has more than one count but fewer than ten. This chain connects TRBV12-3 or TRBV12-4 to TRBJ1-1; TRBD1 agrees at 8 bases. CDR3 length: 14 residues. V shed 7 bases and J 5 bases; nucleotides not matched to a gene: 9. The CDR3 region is CASTSPGGRTEAFF. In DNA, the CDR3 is TGTGCCAGCACCTCCCCAGGGGGCCGGACTGAAGCTTTCTTT.

CDR3 protein: CASSLWQGGNEQFF. DNA for the CDR3: TGTGCCAGCAGCTTATGGCAGGGAGGCAATGAGCAGTTCTTC. The genes are TRBV5-5 and TRBJ2-1, with a tentative D call TRBD2 (6 bases). Per the germline V gene, CDR1 is SGHKS and CDR2 is YYEKEE (reference sequence). Deletions cut 2 bases from V and 6 bases from J, with 12 bases between. The CDR3 runs 14 residues.

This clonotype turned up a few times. The CDR3 bases are TGTGCCAGCAGTTTCGGGGCGGGAACCTCCTACAATGAGCAGTTCTTC. Its translation: CASSFGAGTSYNEQFF. The rearrangement joins TRBV28 to TRBJ2-1, with D perhaps matching TRBD2 (6 bases). The CDR3 runs to 16 residues. Germline V gives CDR1 MDHEN, CDR2 SYDVKM. Deletions cut 3 bases from V and 0 bases from J, with 12 bases between.

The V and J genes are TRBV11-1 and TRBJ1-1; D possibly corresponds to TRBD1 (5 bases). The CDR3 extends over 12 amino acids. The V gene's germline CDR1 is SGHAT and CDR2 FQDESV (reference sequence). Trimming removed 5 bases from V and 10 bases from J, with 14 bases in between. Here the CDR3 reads CASSIRGSGAFF. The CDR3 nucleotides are TGTGCCAGCAGCATCCGGGGGTCTGGAGCTTTCTTT.

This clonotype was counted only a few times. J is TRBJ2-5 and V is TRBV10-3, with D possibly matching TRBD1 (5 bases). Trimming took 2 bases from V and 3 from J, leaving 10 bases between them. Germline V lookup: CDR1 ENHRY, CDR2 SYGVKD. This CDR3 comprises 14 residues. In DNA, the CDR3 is TGTGCCATCAGTGAGCCCGACAGAAAAGAGACCCAGTACTTC. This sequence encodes CAISEPDRKETQYF.

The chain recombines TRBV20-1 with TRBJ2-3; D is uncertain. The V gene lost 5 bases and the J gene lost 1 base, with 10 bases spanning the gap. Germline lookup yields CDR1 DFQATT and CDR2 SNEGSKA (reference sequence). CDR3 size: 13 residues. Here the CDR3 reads CSAYLRGTDTQYF. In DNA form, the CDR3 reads TGCAGTGCTTATCTTCGCGGCACAGATACGCAGTATTTT.

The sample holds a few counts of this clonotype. In DNA form, the CDR3 reads TGTGCCAGCAGCTTAGGCCCAGGGTTGCAGCCCCAGCATTTT. Residues: CASSLGPGLQPQHF. The gene calls are TRBV7-9 and TRBJ1-5; weak D call: TRBD1 (5 bases). The CDR3 sequence is 14 residues long. Trimming stripped 1 base from V and 7 bases from J, with 11 bases between. Germline lookup yields CDR1 SEHNR and CDR2 FQNEAQ (reference sequence). The full variable domain, completed using reference TRBV7-9 and TRBJ1-5, is DTGVSQNPRHKITKRGQNVTFRCDPISEHNRLYWYRQTLGQGPEFLTYFQNEAQLEKSRLLSDRFSAERPKGSFSTLEIQRTEQGDSAMYLCASSLGPGLQPQHFGDGTRLSIL.

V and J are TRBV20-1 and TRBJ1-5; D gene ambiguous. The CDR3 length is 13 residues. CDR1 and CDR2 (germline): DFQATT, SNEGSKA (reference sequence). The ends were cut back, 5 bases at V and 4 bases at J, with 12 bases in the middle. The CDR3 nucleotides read TGCAGTGCTTTTAGGCGGGAGAATCAGCCCCAGCATTTT. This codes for CSAFRRENQPQHF.

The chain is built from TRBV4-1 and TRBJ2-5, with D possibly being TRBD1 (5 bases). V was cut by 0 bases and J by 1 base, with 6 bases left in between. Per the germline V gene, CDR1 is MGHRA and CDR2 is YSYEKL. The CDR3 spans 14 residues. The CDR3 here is CASSQETAQETQYF. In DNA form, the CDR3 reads TGCGCCAGCAGCCAAGAGACAGCCCAAGAGACCCAGTACTTC.

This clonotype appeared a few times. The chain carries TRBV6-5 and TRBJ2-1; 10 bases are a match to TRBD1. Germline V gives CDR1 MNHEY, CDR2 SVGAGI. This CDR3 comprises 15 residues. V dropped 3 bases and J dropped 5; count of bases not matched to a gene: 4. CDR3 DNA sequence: TGTGCCAGCAGTTATCAGGGACAGGGGAACAATGAGCAGTTCTTC. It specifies CASSYQGQGNNEQFF.

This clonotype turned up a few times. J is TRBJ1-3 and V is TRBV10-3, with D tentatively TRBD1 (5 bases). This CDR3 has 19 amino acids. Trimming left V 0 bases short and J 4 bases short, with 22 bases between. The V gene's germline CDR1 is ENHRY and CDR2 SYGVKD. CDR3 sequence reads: CAISESDRDRFWRGNTIYF. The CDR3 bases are TGTGCCATCAGTGAGTCTGACCGGGACCGATTCTGGCGGGGAAACACCATATATTTT.